The sequence of this TCR beta chain was determined in a study of T-cell memory formation after mild COVID-19. Study at large: TCR clusters were mostly donor specific.

The germline V gene encodes CDR1 SGHRS and CDR2 YFSETQ. Trimming removed 0 bases from V and 1 base from J, with 9 bases in between. This CDR3 is built from 15 residues. Study-wide findings and caveats: Memory cells collected pre-infection included some clones that later responded, suggesting cross-reactive memory joined.

The authors produced TCR alpha and TCR beta cDNA libraries with sample barcodes and UMIs by 5'RACE using constant-segment primers. A single record per CDR3 protein comes from TCRdb applying MiXCR to the 5' RACE reads. The sample yields roughly 130,000 distinct CDR3 sequences, around 6.3% seen once. Notes on this clonotype: Antigen: not known.

The chain uses TRBV5-1 and TRBJ2-3, with D maybe TRBD2 (6 bases). The TCR sequence derives from an adult woman who had mild COVID-19 (a few samples of this study predate the infection). Cell type and time point are not known. Source material: PBMCs or a T cell subset sorted from them (not recorded which). In nucleotides, the CDR3 is TGCGCCAGCAGCTTGGTTTCTAGCGGCACAGATACGCAGTATTTT. Translation gives CASSLVSSGTDTQYF.